The rows below give T cell receptor beta chains drawn from one sample of a study of T cell responses to AZD1222 COVID-19 vaccine. Repertoires were generated with immunoSEQ multiplex PCR, while TCRdb's copy carries only in-frame clones and drops some. This table holds more than 85,000 clones, nearly 90% found once. Source: peripheral blood, taken 28 days after the second AZD1222 dose. The receptors here all came from an adult who received the AZD1222 COVID-19 vaccine. Each CDR3 is given without its conserved first and last residue. A D gene is named only where the DNA matches it firmly.

cdr3_aa	v_call	j_call	d_call
ASSQDGTGNEKLF	TRBV4-1	TRBJ1-4	TRBD1
ASSFQGHYSPLH	TRBV7-9	TRBJ1-6	.
ATSGQGAGNPNEQF	TRBV24-1	TRBJ2-1	.
ASSEWQGGLGDTEAF	TRBV6-1	TRBJ1-1	.
ASSKGTSGEAEQF	TRBV6-5	TRBJ2-1	TRBD2
ASSRGRAGDAF	TRBV28	TRBJ1-1	TRBD1
ASSIWGQVNTEAF	TRBV19	TRBJ1-1	TRBD1
ASSTGTGEAGELF	TRBV19	TRBJ2-2	TRBD1
ASTPGSSGRNEQF	TRBV6-5	TRBJ2-1	TRBD2
ASSLVGGRTRGYGYT	TRBV27	TRBJ1-2	.
ASSRLGDTQY	TRBV11-2	TRBJ2-3	.
ASSLGALGTDTQY	TRBV11-2	TRBJ2-3	.
ASSLVVTGGSYEQY	TRBV5-5	TRBJ2-7	TRBD1
SAREGYGYT	TRBV20-1	TRBJ1-2	.
TSSQGTGRAGTQY	TRBV1	TRBJ2-3	.
ASSLWGDEQY	TRBV28	TRBJ2-7	.
AWSVTTSGSYEQY	TRBV30	TRBJ2-7	TRBD2
ASSRDRSYEQY	TRBV21-1	TRBJ2-7	.
ASSRDRETQY	TRBV5-1	TRBJ2-5	TRBD1
ASSSGQGNEAF	TRBV11-2	TRBJ1-1	TRBD1
ASSLPPGQGTVTLH	TRBV5-4	TRBJ1-6	TRBD1
ASSKSQGGNTIY	TRBV3-1/TRBV3-2	TRBJ1-3	TRBD1
ASSEYRDSSYEQY	TRBV5-5	TRBJ2-7	TRBD1
ASSDEGTFNQPQH	TRBV2	TRBJ1-5	.
AVGVNYGYT	TRBV12-3/TRBV12-4	TRBJ1-2	.
ASSVDMYPEQY	TRBV9	TRBJ2-7	.
ASSLTGNTIY	TRBV10-2	TRBJ1-3	.
ASSLGAGVNTEAF	TRBV4-3	TRBJ1-1	.
ASSYAGDTEAF	TRBV6-6	TRBJ1-1	.
ASSNSGQGNNSPLH	TRBV6-5	TRBJ1-6	TRBD1
ASRGRINTGELF	TRBV19	TRBJ2-2	.
ASSLAVGVGEGYT	TRBV5-1	TRBJ1-2	.
ASSFASGRRETQY	TRBV28	TRBJ2-5	TRBD2
ASSEALRQQY	TRBV2	TRBJ2-7	.
ASREDRGTYNEQF	TRBV6-5	TRBJ2-1	TRBD1
ASSFGDTGNYGYT	TRBV5-1	TRBJ1-2	.
ATSDFGGRGEVEQF	TRBV24-1	TRBJ2-1	.
ASSPLDTDTQY	TRBV12-3/TRBV12-4	TRBJ2-3	.
ASSHSLAGANEQF	TRBV3-1/TRBV3-2	TRBJ2-1	TRBD2
ASSLPAYGYT	TRBV28	TRBJ1-2	.
ASSFPGQGLLGQY	TRBV28	TRBJ2-7	TRBD1
ASSYSLKNQPQH	TRBV6-2/TRBV6-3	TRBJ1-5	.
ASSPRAFEQY	TRBV12-3/TRBV12-4	TRBJ2-7	.
ASSFGELNTEAF	TRBV5-1	TRBJ1-1	.
ASSPLTSGSYEQY	TRBV4-1	TRBJ2-7	TRBD2
ASSLFDRVQPQH	TRBV5-6	TRBJ1-5	TRBD1
ASSPTAGTGGTDTQY	TRBV18	TRBJ2-3	TRBD1
ASSQDVRLAYEQY	TRBV3-1/TRBV3-2	TRBJ2-7	.
ASSQETGTRYRSYEQY	TRBV4-2	TRBJ2-7	.
SAPIIETQY	TRBV20-1	TRBJ2-5	.
ASSGGTSGRGPYNEQF	TRBV7-2	TRBJ2-1	TRBD2
ASGNTEAF	TRBV19	TRBJ1-1	.
ASSLSGKYSTNSYNEQF	TRBV27	TRBJ2-1	.
ATSDSARGIGTDTQY	TRBV24-1	TRBJ2-3	.
ASSPPSTASGYT	TRBV6-5	TRBJ1-2	.
ASSSRGGGYT	TRBV6-5	TRBJ1-2	.
ASSYSRGQAF	TRBV6-5	TRBJ1-1	TRBD1
AWRTGLLGYT	TRBV30	TRBJ1-2	.
ASSFPDSYEQY	TRBV28	TRBJ2-7	.